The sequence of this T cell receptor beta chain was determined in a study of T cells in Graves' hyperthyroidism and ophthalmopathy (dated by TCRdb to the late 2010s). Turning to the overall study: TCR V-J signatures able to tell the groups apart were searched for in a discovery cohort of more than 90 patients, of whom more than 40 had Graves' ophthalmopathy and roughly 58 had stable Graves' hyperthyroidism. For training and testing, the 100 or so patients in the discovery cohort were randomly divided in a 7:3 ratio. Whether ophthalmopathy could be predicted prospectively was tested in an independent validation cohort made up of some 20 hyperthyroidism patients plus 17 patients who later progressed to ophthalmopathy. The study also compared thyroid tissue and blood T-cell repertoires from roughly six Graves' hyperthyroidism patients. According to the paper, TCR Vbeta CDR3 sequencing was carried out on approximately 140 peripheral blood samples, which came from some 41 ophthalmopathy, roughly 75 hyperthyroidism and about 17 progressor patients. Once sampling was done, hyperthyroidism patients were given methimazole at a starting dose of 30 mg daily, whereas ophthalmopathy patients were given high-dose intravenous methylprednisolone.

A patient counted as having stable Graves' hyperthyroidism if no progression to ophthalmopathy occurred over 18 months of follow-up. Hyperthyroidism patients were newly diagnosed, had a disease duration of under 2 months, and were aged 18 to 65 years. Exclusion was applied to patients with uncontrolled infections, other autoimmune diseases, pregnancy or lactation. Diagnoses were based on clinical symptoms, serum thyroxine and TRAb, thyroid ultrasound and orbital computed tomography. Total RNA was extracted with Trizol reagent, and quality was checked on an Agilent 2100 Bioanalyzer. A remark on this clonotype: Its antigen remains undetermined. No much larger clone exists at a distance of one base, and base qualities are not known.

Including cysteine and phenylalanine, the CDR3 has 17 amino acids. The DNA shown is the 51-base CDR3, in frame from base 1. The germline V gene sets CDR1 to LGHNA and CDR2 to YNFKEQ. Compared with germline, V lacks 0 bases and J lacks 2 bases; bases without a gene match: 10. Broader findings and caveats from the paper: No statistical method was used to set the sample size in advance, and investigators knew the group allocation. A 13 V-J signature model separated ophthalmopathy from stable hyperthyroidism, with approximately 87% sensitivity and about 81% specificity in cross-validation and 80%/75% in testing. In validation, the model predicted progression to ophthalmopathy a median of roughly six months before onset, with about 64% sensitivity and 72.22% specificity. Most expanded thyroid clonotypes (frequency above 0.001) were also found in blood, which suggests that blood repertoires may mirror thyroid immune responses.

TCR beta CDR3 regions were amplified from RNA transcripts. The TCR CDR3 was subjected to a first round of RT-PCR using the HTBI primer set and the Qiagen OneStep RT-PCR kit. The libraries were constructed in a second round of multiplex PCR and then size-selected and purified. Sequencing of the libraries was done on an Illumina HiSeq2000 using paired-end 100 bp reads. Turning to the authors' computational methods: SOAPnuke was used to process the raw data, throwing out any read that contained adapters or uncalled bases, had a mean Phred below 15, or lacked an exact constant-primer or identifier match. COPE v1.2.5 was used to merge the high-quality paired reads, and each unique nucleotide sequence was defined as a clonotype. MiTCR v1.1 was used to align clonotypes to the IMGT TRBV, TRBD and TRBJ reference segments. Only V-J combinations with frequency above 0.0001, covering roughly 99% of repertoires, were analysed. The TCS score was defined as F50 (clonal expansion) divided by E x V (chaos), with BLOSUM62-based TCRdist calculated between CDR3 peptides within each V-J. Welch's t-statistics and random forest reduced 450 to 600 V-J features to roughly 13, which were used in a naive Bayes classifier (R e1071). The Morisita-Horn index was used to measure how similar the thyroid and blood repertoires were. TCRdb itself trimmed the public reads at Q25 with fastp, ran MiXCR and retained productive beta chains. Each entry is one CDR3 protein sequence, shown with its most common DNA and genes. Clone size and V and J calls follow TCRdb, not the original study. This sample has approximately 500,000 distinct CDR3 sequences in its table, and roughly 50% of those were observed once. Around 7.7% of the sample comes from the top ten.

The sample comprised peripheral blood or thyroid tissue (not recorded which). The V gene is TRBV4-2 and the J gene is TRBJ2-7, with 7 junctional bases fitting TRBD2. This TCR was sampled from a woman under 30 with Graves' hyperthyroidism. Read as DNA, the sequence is TGTGCCAGCAGCCAAGAAGGCGGGGGACTTTGGACCTACGAGCAGTACTTC. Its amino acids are CASSQEGGGLWTYEQYF.